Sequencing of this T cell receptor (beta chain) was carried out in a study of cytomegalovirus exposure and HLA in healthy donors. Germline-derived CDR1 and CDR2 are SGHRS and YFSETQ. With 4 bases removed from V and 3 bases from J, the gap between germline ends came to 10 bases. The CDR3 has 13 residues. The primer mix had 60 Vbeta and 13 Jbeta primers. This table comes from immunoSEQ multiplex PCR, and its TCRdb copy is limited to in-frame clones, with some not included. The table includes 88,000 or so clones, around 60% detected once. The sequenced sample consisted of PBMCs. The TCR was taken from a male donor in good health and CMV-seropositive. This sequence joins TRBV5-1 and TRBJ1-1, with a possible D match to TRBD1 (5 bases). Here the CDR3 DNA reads TGCGCCAGCAGCACTACAGGAGACACTGAAGCTTTCTTT. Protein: CASSTTGDTEAFF. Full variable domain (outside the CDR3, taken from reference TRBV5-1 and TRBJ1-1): KAGVTQTPRYLIKTRGQQVTLSCSPISGHRSVSWYQQTPGQGLQFLFEYFSETQRNKGNFPGRFSGRQFSNSRSEMNVSTLELGDSALYLCASSTTGDTEAFFGQGTRLTVV.